Each of the 9 T cell receptor beta chains below was sequenced from the same sample in a study of cytomegalovirus exposure and HLA in healthy donors. TCRdb's copy holds only in-frame clones and misses some; the assay was immunoSEQ multiplex PCR. The table records around 220,000 clones, 65% to 85% of them present only once. The material sequenced was PBMCs. The receptors derive from a woman aged 30 to 39 in good health and CMV-seropositive.

This chain connects TRBV29-1 to TRBJ2-7; 9 bases map to TRBD2. With 6 bases clipped from V and 0 bases from J, the junction kept 6 bases outside the gene matches. Germline V gives CDR1 SQVTM, CDR2 ANQGSEA. CDR3 length: 14 amino acids. The CDR3, as DNA: TGCAGCGTAGGAAGCGGGAGGTCCTCCTACGAGCAGTACTTC. This gives the protein CSVGSGRSSYEQYF.

The chain joins TRBV7-9 to TRBJ1-4; no clear D gene. Per germline, CDR1 SEHNR and CDR2 FQNEAQ (reference sequence). The CDR3 runs 16 residues. The ends were cut back, 2 bases at V and 2 bases at J, with 12 bases in the middle. The chain's CDR3 is CASSLPRTDTNEKLFF. CDR3 DNA sequence: TGTGCCAGCAGCTTACCCCGGACGGATACTAATGAAAAACTGTTTTTT.

The chain has TRBV20-1 and TRBJ2-7; weak D call: TRBD2 (5 bases). In germline, CDR1 is DFQATT, CDR2 SNEGSKA (reference sequence). Trimming cost V 6 bases and J 5 bases, with 11 bases left between them. The CDR3 extends over 11 amino acids. CDR3 sequence reads: CSAFRGNEQYF. In DNA, the CDR3 is TGCAGTGCCTTTCGGGGAAACGAGCAGTACTTC.

This sequence joins TRBV2 and TRBJ1-1; no firm D call. This CDR3 region has 12 residues. Trimming removed 8 bases from V and 4 bases from J, with 11 bases in between. CDR1 and CDR2 from the germline V gene are SNHLY and FYNNEI. In nucleotides, the CDR3 is TGTGCCAGCCGGGTTTCCATCACTGAAGCTTTCTTT. Encoded protein: CASRVSITEAFF. The full variable domain, rest sourced from reference TRBV2 and TRBJ1-1, is EPEVTQTPSHQVTQMGQEVILRCVPISNHLYFYWYRQILGQKVEFLVSFYNNEISEKSEIFDDQFSVERPDGSNFTLKIRSTKLEDSAMYFCASRVSITEAFFGQGTRLTVV.

V usage is TRBV27 and J usage is TRBJ1-1; D gene ambiguous. Between the trimmed V and J ends, which lost 2 bases and 4 bases, there was a span of 17 bases. Germline V gives CDR1 MNHEY, CDR2 SMNVEV (reference sequence). The CDR3 totals 16 residues. This CDR3 reads CASSLQEEGAGTEAFF. CDR3 DNA sequence: TGTGCCAGCAGTTTACAGGAAGAAGGTGCGGGCACTGAAGCTTTCTTT.

This rearrangement joins TRBV27 to TRBJ2-1; D unclear. Germline loops: CDR1 MNHEY, CDR2 SMNVEV (reference sequence). Trimming took off 4 bases at V and 9 bases at J, with 16 bases between the two ends. This CDR3 has 14 residues. The CDR3 DNA reads as TGTGCCAGCAGTTCCTCGGAACTACCGAGTGAGCAGTTCTTC. This sequence encodes CASSSSELPSEQFF.

The chain couples TRBV6-1 to TRBJ1-4; the match to TRBD1 covers 9 bases. The CDR3 has 15 residues. J was trimmed by 8 bases and V by 4 bases; bases with no gene match: 8. Germline lookup yields CDR1 MNHNS and CDR2 SASEGT. In DNA form, the CDR3 reads TGTGCCAGCAGTGTGACGGGACAGGGAGCAGAAAAACTGTTTTTT. It specifies CASSVTGQGAEKLFF.

This clone has a single count. V gene TRBV6-5 combines with J gene TRBJ2-2; TRBD1 matches at 7 bases. CDR1 is MNHEY and CDR2 is SVGAGI in the germline V gene. Losses at the gene ends were 6 bases for V and 0 bases for J; bases not matched to a gene: 4. The CDR3 has 15 residues. CDR3 sequence: CASSLGGANTGELFF. The CDR3, as DNA: TGTGCCAGCAGCCTAGGGGGCGCGAACACCGGGGAGCTGTTTTTT.

The CDR3 DNA is TGCGCCAGCAGCTTGCGGGGTCACACTGAAGCTTTCTTT. Translating it yields CASSLRGHTEAFF. V gene TRBV5-1 combines with J gene TRBJ1-1; no reliable D call. This CDR3 is 13 amino acids long. Germline lookup yields CDR1 SGHRS and CDR2 YFSETQ. V gave up 1 base and J gave up 3 bases, with 7 bases separating them.